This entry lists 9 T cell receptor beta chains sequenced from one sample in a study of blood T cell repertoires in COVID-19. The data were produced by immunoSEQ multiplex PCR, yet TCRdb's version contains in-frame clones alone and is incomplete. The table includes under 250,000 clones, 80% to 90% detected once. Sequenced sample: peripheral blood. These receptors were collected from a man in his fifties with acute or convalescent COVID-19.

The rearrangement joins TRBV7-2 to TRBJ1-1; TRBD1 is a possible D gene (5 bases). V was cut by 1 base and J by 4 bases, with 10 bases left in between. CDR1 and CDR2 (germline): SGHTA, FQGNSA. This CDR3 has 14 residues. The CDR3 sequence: CASSLGGGVTEAFF. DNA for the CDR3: TGTGCCAGCAGCTTAGGGGGGGGAGTCACTGAAGCTTTCTTT.

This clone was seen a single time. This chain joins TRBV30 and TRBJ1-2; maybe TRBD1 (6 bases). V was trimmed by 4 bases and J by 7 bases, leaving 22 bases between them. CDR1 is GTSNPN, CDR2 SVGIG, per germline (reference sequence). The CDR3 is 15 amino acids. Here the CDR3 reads CAWNLGNRVLPGYTF. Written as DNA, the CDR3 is TGTGCCTGGAATTTGGGGAACAGGGTTTTGCCTGGCTACACCTTC.

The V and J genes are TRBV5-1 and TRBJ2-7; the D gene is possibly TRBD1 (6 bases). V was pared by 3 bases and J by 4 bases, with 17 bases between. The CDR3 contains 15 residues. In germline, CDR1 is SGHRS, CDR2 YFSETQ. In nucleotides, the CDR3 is TGCGCCAGCAGCTCCAGGGCAGGGGTGGGTTACGAGCAGTACTTC. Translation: CASSSRAGVGYEQYF.

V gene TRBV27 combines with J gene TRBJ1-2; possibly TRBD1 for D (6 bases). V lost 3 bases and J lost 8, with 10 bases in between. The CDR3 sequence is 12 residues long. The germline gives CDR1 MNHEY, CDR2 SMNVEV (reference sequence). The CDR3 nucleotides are TGTGCCAGCAGTTTTACAGGGAGAGGCTACACCTTC. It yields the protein CASSFTGRGYTF.

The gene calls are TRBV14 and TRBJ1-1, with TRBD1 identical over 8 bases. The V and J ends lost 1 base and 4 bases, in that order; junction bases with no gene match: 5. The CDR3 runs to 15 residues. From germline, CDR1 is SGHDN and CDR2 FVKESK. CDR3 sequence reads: CASSQAQGASTEAFF. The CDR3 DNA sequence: TGTGCCAGCAGCCAAGCTCAGGGGGCGAGCACTGAAGCTTTCTTT.

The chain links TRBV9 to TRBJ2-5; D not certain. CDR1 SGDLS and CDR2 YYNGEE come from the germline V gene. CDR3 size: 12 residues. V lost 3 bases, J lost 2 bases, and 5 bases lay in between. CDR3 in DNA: TGTGCCAGCAGCGGAGGACAAGAGACCCAGTACTTC. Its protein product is CASSGGQETQYF.

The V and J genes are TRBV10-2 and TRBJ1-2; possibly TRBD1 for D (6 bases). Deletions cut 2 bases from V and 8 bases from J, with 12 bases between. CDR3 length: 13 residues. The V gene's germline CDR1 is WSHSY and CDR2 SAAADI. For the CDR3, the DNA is TGCGCCAGCAGTGAGGACAGGTCGTGGGGCTACACCTTC. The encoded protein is CASSEDRSWGYTF.

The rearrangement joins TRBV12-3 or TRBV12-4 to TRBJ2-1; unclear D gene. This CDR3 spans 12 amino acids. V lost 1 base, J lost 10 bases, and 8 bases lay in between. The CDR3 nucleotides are TGTGCCAGCAGTTTAGGCAGGCAAGAGCAGTTCTTC. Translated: CASSLGRQEQFF.

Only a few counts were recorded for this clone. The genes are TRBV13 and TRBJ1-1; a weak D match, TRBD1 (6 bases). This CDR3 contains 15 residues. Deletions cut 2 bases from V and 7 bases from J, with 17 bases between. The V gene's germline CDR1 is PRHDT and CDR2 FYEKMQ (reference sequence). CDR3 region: CASSLSFGQTNEAFF. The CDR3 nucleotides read TGTGCCAGCAGCTTATCGTTCGGACAGACTAATGAAGCTTTCTTT.